This TCR beta chain was profiled in a study of type 1 regulatory T cells. At the level of the study: An in vitro protocol generated T-allo10, a Tr1-enriched, alloantigen-specific CD4 T cell product. Regarding the study as a whole: Compared with non-type 1 regulatory T cells, type 1 regulatory T cells showed a more restricted TCR repertoire.

TCRdb independently ran MiXCR on the reads; one entry per CDR3 protein. The sample lists tens of thousands of distinct CDR3 sequences; under 25% were seen once. This clonotype was picked up a small number of times. Antigen unknown. V dropped 5 bases and J dropped 10; count of bases not matched to a gene: 7. There are 15 residues in the CDR3. The sequence derives from a human donor in good health. The chain couples TRBV12-3 or TRBV12-4 to TRBJ2-1; 14 bases fit TRBD2. Sequencing input: cultured type 1 regulatory T (Tr1) cells, either the whole culture or a sorted fraction (not recorded which). The DNA for the CDR3 is TGTGCCAGCAGTCTAAGACTAGCGGGAGGGGACGAGCAGTTCTTC. Its protein product is CASSLRLAGGDEQFF.